This TCR beta chain appears in the sequencing data of a study of blood T cell repertoires in COVID-19 (TCRdb year 2020). For the study in its entirety: Samples covering the acute and convalescent phases of COVID-19 were provided by collaborators in the United States, Italy and Spain. The prospective study material was composed of cDNA or gDNA derived from T cells, B-cell-depleted T cells, or PBMCs. Subjects who had been exposed to COVID-19, were actively infected with it, or had recovered from it provided the deeply sampled blood TCRbeta repertoires that made up the dataset. The repertoires were released in a freely available public database intended as a resource for research on the immune response to SARS-CoV-2. Samples came from the ongoing ImmuneRACE study (first 160 participants) plus 1,254 subjects from 6 global collaborators. A de-identified subject ID, COVID-19 status, age in years and sex were almost always included in the sample metadata. Where available, HLA class I and class II types were obtained from metadata supplied by the sample provider rather than from assay-based typing. Beyond this particular receptor, the publication reports: How much clinical and demographic metadata was included differed by source and by participant, and the metadata was provided uncurated.

Comments on this clone: It lacks a known antigen. No much larger clone is present one base from it, and per-base qualities are unavailable.

TCRbeta CDR3 regions were amplified from genomic DNA by means of the immunoSEQ Assay, a bias-controlled multiplex PCR. Processing in the source paper ran as follows. Within the assay, amplification of reference gene primers was used to estimate how many nucleated cells each sample contained. To quantify the absolute abundance of each unique TCRbeta CDR3 rearrangement, sequence reads were collapsed and filtered. For each sample, productive Simpson clonality was calculated by taking the square root of Simpson's diversity index across productive rearrangements. The immuneACCESS repertoire file appears here via TCRdb, limited to in-frame rearrangements. These files lack a portion of the clones; in checked studies, under half of the deficit traces to unresolved V genes, and the cause of the others is not known. V and J calls and clone size follow that table, whereas D and trimming were derived from the DNA. This sample has some 290,000 clones in its table, and approximately 89% of those were observed once. The ten largest make up just under 9.5% of the sample.

Participants in the prospective study were enrolled through a virtual design, were aged 18 to 89 years, and lived in under 25 United States geographic areas. In the prospective study, participants were assigned to cohorts based on the clinical history participants reported in a screening survey and a study questionnaire. ImmuneRACE Cohort 3 recovered participants were defined by two consecutive negative NP/OP PCR tests, healthcare professional clearance, or symptom resolution. In the prospective study, mobile phlebotomists collected whole blood, serum and a nasopharyngeal or oropharyngeal swab from each participant. Additional blood draws and questionnaires over an approximately 2-month period could optionally be provided by prospective study participants. Before DNA extraction, prospective study blood samples were shipped either frozen or at room temperature. The CDR3 measures 12 amino acids from cysteine to phenylalanine. Only the CDR3 DNA stays, 36 bases, in frame from base 1. V and J lose 7 bases and 2 bases, and a span of 10 bases separates them. CDR1 and CDR2 are drawn from the germline V gene: SQVTM, ANQGSEA.

The source material was PBMCs or T cells enriched from blood (not recorded which). The sequence links TRBV29-1 to TRBJ2-3, with no reliable assignment of the D segment. The receptor's source is a woman aged 25 to 39 who had recovered from COVID-19. The CDR3 has the sequence CSAKQDTDTQYF. The base sequence is TGCAGCGCCAAGCAGGACACAGATACGCAGTATTTT.